The TCR beta chain described here comes from a study of blood T cells in healthy people across ages. Through a sample-barcoded 5' primer and a J-beta primer mix, a second PCR was run for 7 to 11 cycles. MiXCR, run by TCRdb on the 5' RACE reads, gives a single entry per CDR3 protein. The table includes fewer than 600,000 distinct CDR3 sequences, 25% to 35% detected once. Germline-derived CDR1 and CDR2 are MNHNY and SVGAGI (reference sequence). V lost 2 bases, J lost 0 bases, and 10 bases lay in between. The CDR3 extends over 15 amino acids. The data also belong to a second study, concerning T cells of mothers and their children. That report adds: The donors comprised roughly 6 children and their three healthy Caucasian mothers.

This chain joins TRBV6-6 and TRBJ1-1; D is possibly TRBD1 (5 bases). The TCR was taken from a boy between 2 and 10 years old in good health. Sequenced: blood. As DNA, the CDR3 is TGTGCCAGCAGTTACGTGGGACTTCTGAACACTGAAGCTTTCTTT. Amino acids: CASSYVGLLNTEAFF.